What follows is one TCR beta chain and its context. The CDR3 contains 16 residues. V was pared by 0 bases and J by 1 base, with 12 bases between. Germline CDR1 SEHNR, CDR2 FQNEAQ (reference sequence). The data derive from a study of T-cell reconstitution after alpha-beta-depleted transplantation in children. Library preparation (for TCRbeta) was performed with unique molecular identifiers. TCRdb independently ran MiXCR on the PCR reads; one entry per CDR3 protein. This table has some 340,000 distinct CDR3 sequences, about 9.4% appearing once. V gene TRBV7-9 combines with J gene TRBJ2-5; perhaps TRBD1 as D (5 bases). The input for sequencing was PBMCs from the stem cell graft donor, taken from the stem cell graft. This receptor was obtained from a human donor who donated a stem cell graft to a child with acute lymphoblastic leukemia. In nucleotides, the CDR3 is TGTGCCAGCAGCTTAGCGAGATGGCAGGGCCAAGAGACCCAGTACTTC. Amino acids: CASSLARWQGQETQYF.